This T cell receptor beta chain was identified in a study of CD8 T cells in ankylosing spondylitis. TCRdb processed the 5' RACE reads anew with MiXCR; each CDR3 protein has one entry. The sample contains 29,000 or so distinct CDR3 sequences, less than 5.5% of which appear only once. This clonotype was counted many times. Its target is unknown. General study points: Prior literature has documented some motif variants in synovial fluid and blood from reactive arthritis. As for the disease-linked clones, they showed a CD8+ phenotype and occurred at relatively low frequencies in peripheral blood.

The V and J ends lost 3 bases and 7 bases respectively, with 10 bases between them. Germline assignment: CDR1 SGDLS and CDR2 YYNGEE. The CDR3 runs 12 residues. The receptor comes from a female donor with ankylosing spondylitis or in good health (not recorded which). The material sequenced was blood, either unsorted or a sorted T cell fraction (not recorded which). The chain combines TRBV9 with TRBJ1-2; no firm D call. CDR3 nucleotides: TGTGCCAGCAGCGCCTACGCGAGTGGCTACACCTTC. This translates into CASSAYASGYTF. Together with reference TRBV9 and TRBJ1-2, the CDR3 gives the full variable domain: DSGVTQTPKHLITATGQRVTLRCSPRSGDLSVYWYQQSLDQGLQFLIQYYNGEERAKGNILERFSAQQFPDLHSELNLSSLELGDSALYFCASSAYASGYTFGSGTRLTVV.